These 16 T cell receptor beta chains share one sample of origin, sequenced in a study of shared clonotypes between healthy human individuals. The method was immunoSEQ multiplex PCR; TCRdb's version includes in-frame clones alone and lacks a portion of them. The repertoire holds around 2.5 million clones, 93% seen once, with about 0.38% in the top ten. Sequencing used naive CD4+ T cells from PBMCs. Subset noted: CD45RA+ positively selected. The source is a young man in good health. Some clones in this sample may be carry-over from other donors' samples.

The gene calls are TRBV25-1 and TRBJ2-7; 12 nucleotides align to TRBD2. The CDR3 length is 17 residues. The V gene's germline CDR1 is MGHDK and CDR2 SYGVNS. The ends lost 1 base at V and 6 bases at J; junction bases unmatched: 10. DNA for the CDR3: TGTGCCAGCAGTGAATTGGCGCTAGCGGGAGGGTGGAGCGAGCAGTACTTC. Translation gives CASSELALAGGWSEQYF.

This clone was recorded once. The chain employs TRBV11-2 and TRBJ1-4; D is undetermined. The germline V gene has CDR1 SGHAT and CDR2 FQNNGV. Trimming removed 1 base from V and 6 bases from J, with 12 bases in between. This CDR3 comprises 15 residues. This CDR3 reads CASSLVGWTHEKLFF. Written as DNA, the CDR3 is TGTGCCAGCAGCTTAGTAGGGTGGACTCATGAAAAACTGTTTTTT. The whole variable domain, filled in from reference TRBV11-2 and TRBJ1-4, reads EAGVAQSPRYKIIEKRQSVAFWCNPISGHATLYWYQQILGQGPKLLIQFQNNGVVDDSQLPKDRFSAERLKGVDSTLKIQPAKLEDSAVYLCASSLVGWTHEKLFFGSGTQLSVL.

CDR3 coding DNA: TGTGCCATCAGTGTCGGGGGGAGTGGCGATGAGCAGTTCTTC. This gives the protein CAISVGGSGDEQFF. V and J are TRBV10-3 and TRBJ2-1; 7 bases fit TRBD2. CDR3 length: 14 amino acids. J gave up 8 bases and V 4 bases, and 8 bases lay outside the gene matches. The germline CDR1 and CDR2 sequences are ENHRY and SYGVKD.

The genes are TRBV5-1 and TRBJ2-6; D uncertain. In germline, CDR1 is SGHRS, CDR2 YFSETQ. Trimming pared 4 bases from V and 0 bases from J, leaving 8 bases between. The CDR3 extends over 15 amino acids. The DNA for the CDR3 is TGCGCCAGCAGCATAAGAATCTCTGGGGCCAACGTCCTGACTTTC. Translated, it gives CASSIRISGANVLTF. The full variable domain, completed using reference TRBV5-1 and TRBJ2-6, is KAGVTQTPRYLIKTRGQQVTLSCSPISGHRSVSWYQQTPGQGLQFLFEYFSETQRNKGNFPGRFSGRQFSNSRSEMNVSTLELGDSALYLCASSIRISGANVLTFGAGSRLTVL.

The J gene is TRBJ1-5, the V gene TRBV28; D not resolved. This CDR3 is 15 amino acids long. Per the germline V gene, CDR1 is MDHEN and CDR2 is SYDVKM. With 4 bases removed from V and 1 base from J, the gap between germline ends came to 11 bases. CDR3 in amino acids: CASSYRGLSNQPQHF. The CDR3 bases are TGTGCCAGCAGTTACCGCGGTTTGAGCAATCAGCCCCAGCATTTT. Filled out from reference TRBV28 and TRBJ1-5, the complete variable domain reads DVKVTQSSRYLVKRTGEKVFLECVQDMDHENMFWYRQDPGLGLRLIYFSYDVKMKEKGDIPEGYSVSREKKERFSLILESASTNQTSMYLCASSYRGLSNQPQHFGDGTRLSIL.

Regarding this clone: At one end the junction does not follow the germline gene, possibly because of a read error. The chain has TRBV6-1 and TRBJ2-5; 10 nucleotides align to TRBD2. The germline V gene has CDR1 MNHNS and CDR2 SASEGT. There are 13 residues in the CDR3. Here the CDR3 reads CASSETRVAGGHF. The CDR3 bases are TGTGCCAGCAGTGAAACCCGGGTAGCGGGGGGACACTTC.

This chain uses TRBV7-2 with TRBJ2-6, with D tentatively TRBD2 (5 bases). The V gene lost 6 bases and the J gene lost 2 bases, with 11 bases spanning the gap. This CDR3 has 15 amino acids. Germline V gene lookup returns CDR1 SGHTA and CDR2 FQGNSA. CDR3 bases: TGTGCCAGCAGTCTCCCCGGGACTGGGGCCAACGTCCTGACTTTC. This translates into CASSLPGTGANVLTF.

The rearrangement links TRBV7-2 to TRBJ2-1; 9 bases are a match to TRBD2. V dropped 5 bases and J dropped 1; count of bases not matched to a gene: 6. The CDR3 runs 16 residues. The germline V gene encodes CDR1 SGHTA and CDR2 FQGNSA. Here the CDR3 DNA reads TGTGCCAGCAGCCAGGCGGGACTAGCTTCCTACAATGAGCAGTTCTTC. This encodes CASSQAGLASYNEQFF.

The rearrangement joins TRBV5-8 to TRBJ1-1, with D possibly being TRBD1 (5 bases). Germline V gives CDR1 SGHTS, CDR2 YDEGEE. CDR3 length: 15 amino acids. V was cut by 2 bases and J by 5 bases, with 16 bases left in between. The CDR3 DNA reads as TGTGCCAGCAGCTTAGGGGCAGGGTGGGGAACTGAAGCTTTCTTT. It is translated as CASSLGAGWGTEAFF.

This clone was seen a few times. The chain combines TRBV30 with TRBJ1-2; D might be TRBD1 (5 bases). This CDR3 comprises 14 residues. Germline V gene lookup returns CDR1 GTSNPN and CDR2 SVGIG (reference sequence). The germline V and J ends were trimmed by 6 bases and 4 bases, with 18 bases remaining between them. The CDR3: CACNGETEVYGYTF. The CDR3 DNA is TGTGCCTGTAATGGTGAGACAGAAGTCTATGGCTACACCTTC.

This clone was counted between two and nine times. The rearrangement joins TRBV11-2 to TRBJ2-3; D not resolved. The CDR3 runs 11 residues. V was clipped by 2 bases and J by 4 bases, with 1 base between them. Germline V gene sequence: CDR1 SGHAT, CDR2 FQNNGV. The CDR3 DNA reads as TGTGCCAGCAGCTTATCAGATACGCAGTATTTT. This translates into CASSLSDTQYF.

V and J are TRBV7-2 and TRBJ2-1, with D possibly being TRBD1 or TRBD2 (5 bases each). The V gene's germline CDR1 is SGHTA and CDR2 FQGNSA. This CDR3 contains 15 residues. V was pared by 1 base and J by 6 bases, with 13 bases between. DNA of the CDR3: TGTGCCAGCAGCTTAGATGCTAGCAGGGTCAATGAGCAGTTCTTC. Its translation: CASSLDASRVNEQFF.

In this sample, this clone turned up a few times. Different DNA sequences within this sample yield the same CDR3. CDR3 amino acids: CASSLGLAAYNEQFF. DNA for the CDR3: TGCGCCAGCAGCTTGGGACTAGCGGCTTACAATGAGCAGTTCTTC. The chain is built from TRBV5-1 and TRBJ2-1; 9 nucleotides line up with TRBD2. The CDR3 runs 15 residues. CDR1 SGHRS and CDR2 YFSETQ come from the germline V gene. Losses at the gene ends were 0 bases for V and 4 bases for J; bases not matched to a gene: 2.

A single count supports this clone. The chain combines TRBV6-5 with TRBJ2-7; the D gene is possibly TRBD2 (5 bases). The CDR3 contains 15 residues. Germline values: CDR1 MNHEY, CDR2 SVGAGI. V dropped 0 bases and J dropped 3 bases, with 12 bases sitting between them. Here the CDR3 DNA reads TGTGCCAGCAGTTACTCCACCGGGGAGTACTACGAGCAGTACTTC. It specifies CASSYSTGEYYEQYF.

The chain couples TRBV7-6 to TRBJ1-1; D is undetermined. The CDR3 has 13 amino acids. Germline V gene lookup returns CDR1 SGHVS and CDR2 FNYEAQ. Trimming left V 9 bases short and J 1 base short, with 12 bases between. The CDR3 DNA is TGTGCCAGAAGAGGGAAGGGGAACACTGAAGCTTTCTTT. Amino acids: CARRGKGNTEAFF.

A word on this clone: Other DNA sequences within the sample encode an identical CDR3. CDR3 sequence (DNA): TGTGCCAGCTCTCTAGCGGGAGTTGAGACCCAGTACTTC. It yields the protein CASSLAGVETQYF. The rearrangement links TRBV7-7 to TRBJ2-5; TRBD2 matches at 10 bases. The CDR3 is made up of 13 amino acids. Trimming cost V 8 bases and J 5 bases; bases outside gene matches: 5. Germline CDR1 and CDR2: SSHAT and FNYEAQ (reference sequence).